This TCR beta chain derives from a study of radiotherapy plus CTLA-4 blockade in lung cancer. Study as a whole: Patients showed objective responses in about 18% of cases and disease control in more than 25%. Study results and caveats: Early blood T cell clone changes and increased post-radiation serum interferon-beta were reportedly the strongest response predictors. There was expansion of tumor-derived TCR clones in blood after radiotherapy plus ipilimumab.

CDR3 length equals 15 residues. From germline, CDR1 is SEHNR and CDR2 FQNEAQ (reference sequence). The V and J ends lost 4 bases and 3 bases respectively, with 16 bases between them. Alongside CTLA-4 blockade with ipilimumab, patients with chemo-refractory metastatic non-small-cell lung cancer received focal radiation. Here immunoSEQ multiplex PCR was the method, and the copy in TCRdb shows in-frame clones only, minus some. The sample has about 120,000 clones, more than 80% seen once; the top ten hold approximately 7%. Regarding this clone: Its antigen is unidentified.

Sequencing used peripheral blood, obtained from a patient treated with radiotherapy plus ipilimumab. This sequence was found in a human donor with non-small cell lung cancer that progressed on radiotherapy plus ipilimumab. The genes are TRBV7-9 and TRBJ2-7; no clear D gene. The chain's CDR3 is CASSSGQEYNYEQYF. CDR3 DNA sequence: TGTGCCAGCAGCTCCGGCCAGGAATATAACTACGAGCAGTACTTC.